This T cell receptor (beta chain) was retrieved from a study of Ad26.COV2.S vaccination and SARS-CoV-2 variants. In the study overall: Once, or twice with 56 days between doses, Ad26.COV2.S was given intramuscularly.

Specified treatment: roughly 20 received Ad26.COV2.S at low or high dose, single or two shots; roughly five received placebo; per-sample allocation not given. Samples were taken on day 63 after the first vaccine or placebo injection. Comment on this clone: Its specificity is not known.

Repertoires were generated with immunoSEQ multiplex PCR, while TCRdb's copy carries only in-frame clones and drops some. The sample has over 450,000 clones, 80% to 90% seen once. Overall study results and limits: An underestimation of total T cell responses may have resulted from the TCR breadth and depth analyses.

The CDR3 is 15 residues long. The V segment lost 5 bases and the J segment 2 bases; nucleotides outside the gene matches: 8. The germline V gene has CDR1 SGHVS and CDR2 FNYEAQ. This chain joins TRBV7-6 and TRBJ2-7, with 8 nucleotides matching TRBD1. Sequences were derived from peripheral blood, sampled in a trial of Ad26.COV2.S vaccine versus placebo. This sequence was found in a person between 18 and 65 years old who received the Ad26.COV2.S COVID-19 vaccine or a placebo. CDR3 DNA sequence: TGTGCCAGCAGCCCCCGACAGGGGTTGACCTACGAGCAGTACTTC. Protein product: CASSPRQGLTYEQYF.